This TCR beta chain was sequenced during a study of CD8 T cells in ankylosing spondylitis. TCRdb reprocessed the 5' RACE reads via MiXCR and lists one record per CDR3 protein. The repertoire holds about 240,000 distinct CDR3 sequences, with approximately 9% as singletons. Looked up from germline, CDR1 is GTSNPN and CDR2 is SVGIG (reference sequence). This CDR3 spans 18 amino acids. Trimming removed 4 bases from V and 0 bases from J; junction bases left unmatched: 13. This clonotype was counted many times. This clonotype was obtained from a male donor with ankylosing spondylitis or in good health (not recorded which). What was sequenced was blood, either unsorted or a sorted T cell fraction (not recorded which). The gene calls are TRBV30 and TRBJ2-1; 9 bases agree with TRBD2. The CDR3 protein is CAWKDKRGAILSYNEQFF. The CDR3 DNA follows: TGTGCCTGGAAGGATAAGCGGGGGGCTATCCTCTCCTACAATGAGCAGTTCTTC.